Listed here is a single TCR beta chain. Using immunoSEQ multiplex PCR, the repertoire was profiled, and TCRdb retains in-frame clones only, with some absent. The table records roughly 74,000 clones, 85% to 90% of them present only once. V lost 5 bases and J lost 6; bases outside the gene matches: 3. The CDR3 totals 13 residues. Germline lookup yields CDR1 MNHEY and CDR2 SVGAGI. The data were obtained in a study of blood T cell repertoires in COVID-19. Ages ranged from about 18 to 89 years, with residence in 24 US areas. V is TRBV6-5 and J is TRBJ1-2, with 10 bases fitting TRBD1. The sequence was obtained from a woman in her 50s with acute COVID-19. Sequencing was performed on PBMCs or T cells enriched from blood (not recorded which). The DNA for the CDR3 is TGTGCCAGCAGTAGGGGGACAGGGGATGGCTACACCTTC. This encodes CASSRGTGDGYTF.